The 14 T cell receptor beta chains below were found in one sample sequenced in a study of lymphopenia after photon versus proton radiotherapy (dated by TCRdb to about 2019). Libraries were made using the immunoSEQ multiplex PCR assay. The clones in this table, taken by TCRdb from immuneACCESS, are in-frame only. Not every clone is retained; where verified, under half of the shortfall comes from an unresolved V gene, and the cause of the rest is unknown. The sample table records about 45,000 clones; over 75% of these occur just once. About 2.2% of the sample belongs to the ten largest clones. The sample was peripheral blood, taken from a patient treated with photon-based radiotherapy. The receptors shown here come from a man between 35 and 55 years old with gastric cancer.

The rearrangement links TRBV19 to TRBJ2-7; 9 nucleotides match TRBD1. The CDR3 covers 15 residues. The ends lost 10 bases at V and 2 bases at J; junction bases unmatched: 12. Germline V lookup: CDR1 LNHDA, CDR2 SQIVND (reference sequence). The CDR3 is CATRDNRGLPYEQYF. The CDR3 DNA reads TGTGCCACCCGGGACAACAGGGGGCTTCCCTACGAGCAGTACTTC.

This chain uses TRBV4-1 with TRBJ1-5, with D perhaps TRBD1 (5 bases). The V gene lost 2 bases and the J gene lost 0 bases, with 8 bases spanning the gap. This CDR3 is built from 15 residues. CDR1 and CDR2 (germline): MGHRA, YSYEKL. CDR3 bases: TGCGCCAGCAGCCAAACCAGGGTTAGCAATCAGCCCCAGCATTTT. Translated: CASSQTRVSNQPQHF.

The chain employs TRBV5-1 and TRBJ1-2; the match to TRBD1 covers 7 bases. The CDR3 has 16 residues. Losses at the gene ends were 0 bases for V and 8 bases for J; bases not matched to a gene: 13. Germline assignment: CDR1 SGHRS and CDR2 YFSETQ. CDR3 residues: CASSLATDRELWGYTF. The CDR3 DNA is TGCGCCAGCAGCTTGGCTACCGACAGGGAGCTGTGGGGCTACACCTTC.

V and J are TRBV7-2 and TRBJ2-5; 10 nucleotides agree with TRBD2. This CDR3 contains 18 residues. Germline-derived CDR1 and CDR2 are SGHTA and FQGNSA. The trim removed 1 base at V and 2 bases at J, leaving 10 bases unmatched. CDR3 sequence: CASSLELAGGREQETQYF. The CDR3 DNA reads TGTGCCAGCAGCTTAGAATTAGCGGGGGGCCGGGAGCAAGAGACCCAGTACTTC.

V usage is TRBV7-2 and J usage is TRBJ2-2; D gene uncertain. The CDR3 spans 13 residues. Germline V lookup: CDR1 SGHTA, CDR2 FQGNSA. The germline V and J ends were trimmed by 2 bases and 6 bases, with 7 bases remaining between them. The CDR3 DNA is TGTGCCAGCAGCTTAAACCTGGCCGGGGAGCTGTTTTTT. Protein: CASSLNLAGELFF.

V and J are TRBV5-5 and TRBJ1-2; D unclear. V lost 1 base to trimming and J lost 8 bases, with 18 bases between them. Germline values: CDR1 SGHKS, CDR2 YYEKEE (reference sequence). The CDR3 runs to 15 residues. The CDR3 nucleotides read TGTGCCAGCAGCTTGATGCCGGGATTGGGCTCGGGCTACACCTTC. It translates to CASSLMPGLGSGYTF.

V is TRBV30 and J is TRBJ2-1; 13 bases match TRBD2. J lost 0 bases, V lost 1 base, and 0 bases had no gene match. CDR1 and CDR2 from the germline V gene are GTSNPN and SVGIG (reference sequence). The CDR3 totals 16 residues. The CDR3 region is CAWSGLAGGSYNEQFF. Written as DNA, the CDR3 is TGTGCCTGGAGTGGACTAGCGGGAGGCTCCTACAATGAGCAGTTCTTC.

V gene TRBV5-1 combines with J gene TRBJ2-4, with 7 bases matching TRBD1. CDR1 SGHRS and CDR2 YFSETQ come from the germline V gene. J gave up 1 base and V 0 bases, and 4 bases lay outside the gene matches. This CDR3 contains 16 residues. CDR3 nucleotides: TGCGCCAGCAGCTTGGAGGGGGCGCGGGCCAAAAACATTCAGTACTTC. This translates into CASSLEGARAKNIQYF.

The chain couples TRBV5-6 to TRBJ1-4; 8 nucleotides align to TRBD1. This CDR3 region has 15 residues. Germline values: CDR1 SGHDT, CDR2 YYEEEE. Trimming took 1 base from V and 7 from J; bases not matched to a gene: 6. The CDR3 region is CASSLLGQGGEKLFF. For the CDR3, the DNA is TGTGCCAGCAGCTTGCTTGGACAGGGAGGTGAAAAACTGTTTTTT.

By share of the sample, this clone is medium-sized (0.01 to 0.1%). Other DNA sequences from this sample encode an identical CDR3 as well. The J gene is TRBJ1-1, the V gene TRBV7-3; 10 positions agree with TRBD1. The V gene's germline CDR1 is SGHTA and CDR2 FQGTGA. J gave up 4 bases and V 5 bases, and 13 bases lay outside the gene matches. This CDR3 comprises 17 residues. CDR3 in amino acids: CASSMGGQGVGSTEAFF. The CDR3 coding sequence is TGTGCCAGCAGCATGGGTGGACAGGGGGTGGGGAGCACTGAAGCTTTCTTT.

The chain joins TRBV5-1 to TRBJ1-4, with 7 nucleotides matching TRBD1. With 4 bases clipped from V and 0 bases from J, the junction kept 3 bases outside the gene matches. Germline loops: CDR1 SGHRS, CDR2 YFSETQ. The CDR3 length is 15 residues. The CDR3 region is CASSTGVATNEKLFF. The CDR3 DNA follows: TGCGCCAGCAGCACAGGGGTTGCAACTAATGAAAAACTGTTTTTT.

DNA for the CDR3: TGCAGCGTTGATGATGGAAACTATGGCTACACCTTC. Protein product: CSVDDGNYGYTF. The rearrangement joins TRBV29-1 to TRBJ1-2; D uncertain. The CDR3 loop spans 12 amino acids. Trimming left V 3 bases short and J 2 bases short, with 7 bases between. CDR1 is SQVTM and CDR2 is ANQGSEA in the germline V gene. The full variable domain, completed using reference TRBV29-1 and TRBJ1-2, is SAVISQKPSRDICQRGTSLTIQCQVDSQVTMMFWYRQQPGQSLTLIATANQGSEATYESGFVIDKFPISRPNLTFSTLTVSNMSPEDSSIYLCSVDDGNYGYTFGSGTRLTVV.

The chain couples TRBV6-6 to TRBJ2-7, with D perhaps matching TRBD1 or TRBD2 (5 bases each). The CDR3 has 14 amino acids. V was pared by 2 bases and J by 6 bases, with 14 bases between. The germline gives CDR1 MNHNY, CDR2 SVGAGI (reference sequence). The chain's CDR3 is CASSYGRERGEQYF. CDR3 in DNA: TGTGCCAGCAGTTACGGTCGAGAGAGGGGCGAGCAGTACTTC.

This clone was seen only once. This chain uses TRBV7-9 with TRBJ1-2; D is possibly TRBD1 (5 bases). The V end lost 5 bases, the J end lost 6 bases, and 16 bases lay between the germline ends. The CDR3 covers 14 residues. CDR1 is SEHNR and CDR2 is FQNEAQ in the germline V gene (reference sequence). As DNA, the CDR3 is TGTGCCAGCAGCCCGGGACCGTATGTCCATGGCTACACCTTC. Translated, it gives CASSPGPYVHGYTF.